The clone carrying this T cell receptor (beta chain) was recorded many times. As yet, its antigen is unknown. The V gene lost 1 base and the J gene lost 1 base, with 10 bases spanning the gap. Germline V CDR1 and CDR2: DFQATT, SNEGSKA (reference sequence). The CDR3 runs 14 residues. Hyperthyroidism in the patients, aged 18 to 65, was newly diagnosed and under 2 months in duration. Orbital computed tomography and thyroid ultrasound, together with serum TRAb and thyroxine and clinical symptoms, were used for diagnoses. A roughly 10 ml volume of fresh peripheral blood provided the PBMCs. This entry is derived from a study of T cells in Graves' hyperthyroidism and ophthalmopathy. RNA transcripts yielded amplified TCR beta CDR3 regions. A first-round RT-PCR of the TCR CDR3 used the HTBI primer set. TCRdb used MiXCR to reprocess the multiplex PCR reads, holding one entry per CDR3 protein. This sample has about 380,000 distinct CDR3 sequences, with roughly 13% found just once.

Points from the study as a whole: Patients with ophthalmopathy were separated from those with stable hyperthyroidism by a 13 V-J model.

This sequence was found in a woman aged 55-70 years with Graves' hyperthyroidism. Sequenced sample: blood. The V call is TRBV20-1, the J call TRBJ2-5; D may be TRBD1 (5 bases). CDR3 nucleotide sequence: TGCAGTGCTAGAGTCGGACACAGCCAAGAGACCCAGTACTTC. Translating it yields CSARVGHSQETQYF.